A single sample gave rise to the 18 T cell receptor beta chains below, sequenced in a study of blood T cells in healthy people across ages. A sample-barcoded 5' primer and a J-beta primer mix were used in a second PCR of about 7 to 12 cycles. TCRdb fed the 5' RACE reads into MiXCR, producing one record per CDR3 protein. Among 600,000 to 800,000 distinct CDR3 sequences listed, approximately 21% were seen once. The source material was blood. The receptors here all came from a man in his 70s in good health.

Of note for this clonotype: The junction shows a germline mismatch at one end, possibly a read error. This sequence joins TRBV28 and TRBJ2-4, with D possibly TRBD1 on 6 matching bases. This CDR3 is built from 18 residues. CDR1 and CDR2 from the germline V gene are MDHEN and SYDVKM. CDR3 nucleotide sequence: TGTGCCGGCAGTTTGGGCAGGGGACCGATTCTAGCCAAAAACATTCAGTACTTC. Protein: CAGSLGRGPILAKNIQYF.

The CDR3 region has the DNA TGTGCCAGCAGTCCCCAGACTAGCGGGAAGTACAATGAGCAGTTCTTC. It codes for CASSPQTSGKYNEQFF. The V and J genes are TRBV25-1 and TRBJ2-1; 11 nucleotides agree with TRBD2. Trimming at V came to 5 bases and at J to 4 bases, leaving 7 bases not matched to a gene. The CDR3 sequence is 16 residues long. Germline V gene sequence: CDR1 MGHDK, CDR2 SYGVNS.

The chain couples TRBV9 to TRBJ2-5; no clear D gene. The CDR3 spans 12 residues. Germline-derived CDR1 and CDR2 are SGDLS and YYNGEE. Trimming left V 4 bases short and J 5 bases short, with 9 bases between. The DNA of the CDR3 is TGTGCCAGCAGCTTGGACGATGAGACCCAGTACTTC. It encodes CASSLDDETQYF.

This clonotype was picked up one time. The CDR3 sequence: CASSFVQSQETQYF. DNA for the CDR3: TGTGCCAGCAGCTTCGTCCAGTCCCAAGAGACCCAGTACTTC. The chain has TRBV5-5 and TRBJ2-5; unclear D gene. Trimming took 2 bases from V and 1 from J, leaving 9 bases between them. The CDR3 is 14 residues long. Per germline, CDR1 SGHKS and CDR2 YYEKEE (reference sequence).

The rearrangement links TRBV5-1 to TRBJ2-3; 7 nucleotides align to TRBD2. Germline CDR1 and CDR2: SGHRS and YFSETQ. Trimming took 0 bases from V and 2 from J; bases not matched to a gene: 6. This CDR3 has 16 residues. CDR3: CASSLEASGITDTQYF. DNA of the CDR3: TGCGCCAGCAGCTTGGAGGCTAGCGGTATCACAGATACGCAGTATTTT.

Note on this clonotype: This may be a read error: a much more frequent sequence differs by one nucleotide. The gene calls are TRBV2 and TRBJ2-7; 7 bases match TRBD1. The CDR3 runs 11 residues. Looked up from germline, CDR1 is SNHLY and CDR2 is FYNNEI. The CDR3 DNA sequence: TGTGCCTGCAGGGGGACCTACGAGCAGTACTTC. Its translation is CACRGTYEQYF.

This clonotype occurred a few times. This chain links TRBV25-1 with TRBJ1-6; D is uncertain. The germline V gene has CDR1 MGHDK and CDR2 SYGVNS. The V end was cut by 1 base, the J end by 8 bases, with 12 bases between. The CDR3 has 15 residues. CDR3: CASSESNRGYSPLHF. The CDR3 DNA is TGTGCCAGCAGTGAATCTAACCGGGGTTATTCACCCCTCCACTTT.

The V and J genes are TRBV21-1 and TRBJ2-3; the table's TRBD1 call for D was not verified on the DNA. TRBV21-1 is a listed pseudogene. The CDR3 contains 18 residues. CDR3 DNA sequence: TGTGCCAGCAGCAACACGGACGGACGATCCGGGGTTGCAGATACGCAGTATTTT. This encodes CASSNTDGRSGVADTQYF.

In this sample, this clonotype turned up many times. The rearrangement uses TRBV4-1 and TRBJ1-1; D is uncertain. V shed 1 base and J shed 5 bases, with 17 bases lying between them. This CDR3 region has 16 residues. The germline CDR1 and CDR2 sequences are MGHRA and YSYEKL. Written as DNA, the CDR3 is TGCGCCAGCAGCCAAGCCCCCACCTCCTTTCGAACTGAAGCTTTCTTT. It codes for CASSQAPTSFRTEAFF.

This clonotype showed up just a few times. This chain links TRBV28 with TRBJ2-1; unclear D gene. The germline V gene encodes CDR1 MDHEN and CDR2 SYDVKM. This CDR3 is 14 amino acids long. Trimming pared 4 bases from V and 2 bases from J, leaving 9 bases between. The CDR3 spells CASSSAQTYNEQFF. As DNA, the CDR3 is TGTGCCAGCAGTTCTGCCCAAACCTACAATGAGCAGTTCTTC.

There are a few counts of this clonotype. The rearrangement joins TRBV20-1 to TRBJ2-1; tentatively, D is TRBD1 or TRBD2 (5 bases each). The germline V gene encodes CDR1 DFQATT and CDR2 SNEGSKA (reference sequence). The germline V and J ends were trimmed by 4 bases and 8 bases, with 12 bases remaining between them. The CDR3 is made up of 12 amino acids. The CDR3 sequence: CSAKRDGHEQFF. The CDR3 DNA is TGCAGTGCTAAAAGGGACGGTCATGAGCAGTTCTTC.

This chain links TRBV20-1 with TRBJ1-3; D is perhaps TRBD1 (5 bases). The CDR3 covers 16 residues. Germline assignment: CDR1 DFQATT and CDR2 SNEGSKA (reference sequence). The ends were cut back, 6 bases at V and 4 bases at J, with 22 bases in the middle. The CDR3 DNA follows: TGCAGTGCCCCGGGCCGCTCGGGGGTGTGGGGAAACACCATATATTTT. Translation: CSAPGRSGVWGNTIYF.

The rearrangement joins TRBV5-4 to TRBJ1-2; D is undetermined. This CDR3 spans 15 amino acids. Per germline, CDR1 SGHNT and CDR2 YYREEE (reference sequence). V dropped 3 bases and J dropped 0 bases, with 12 bases sitting between them. The CDR3 here is CASSSRATSNYGYTF. The CDR3 DNA is TGTGCCAGCAGCTCCCGGGCAACCTCTAACTATGGCTACACCTTC.

The CDR3 coding sequence is TGTGCCAGCAGGGACTCCTCCACGGTGGGGGCCCTCCACTTT. Its protein product is CASRDSSTVGALHF. The rearrangement uses TRBV6-5 and TRBJ1-6; the D gene is possibly TRBD1 (5 bases). This CDR3 is 14 amino acids long. Germline V lookup: CDR1 MNHEY, CDR2 SVGAGI. Trimming took off 6 bases at V and 14 bases at J, with 20 bases between the two ends.

There are a few counts of this clonotype. J is TRBJ2-1 and V is TRBV7-9; TRBD1 or TRBD2 may be the D gene (5 bases each). This CDR3 has 16 residues. Germline values: CDR1 SEHNR, CDR2 FQNEAQ (reference sequence). V was clipped by 5 bases and J by 0 bases, with 14 bases between them. DNA for the CDR3: TGTGCCAGCAGCCCTCGGGGCTTTACCTCCTACAATGAGCAGTTCTTC. It codes for CASSPRGFTSYNEQFF.

This clonotype was seen repeatedly, ten times or more. The J gene is TRBJ1-4, the V gene TRBV7-9; 7 bases are a match to TRBD1. The CDR3 runs 14 residues. CDR1 and CDR2 from the germline V gene are SEHNR and FQNEAQ (reference sequence). V lost 5 bases and J lost 8; bases outside the gene matches: 8. The CDR3, as DNA: TGTGCCAGCAGCCAGGACAGGAGGTCCGAAAAACTGTTTTTT. Encoded protein: CASSQDRRSEKLFF.

In this sample, this clonotype turned up a few times. V usage is TRBV3-1 and J usage is TRBJ2-5; 13 bases match TRBD2. Near its end, the DNA agrees better with TRBJ2-1, so the J call may be wrong. This CDR3 spans 16 amino acids. CDR1 LGHDT and CDR2 YNNKEL come from the germline V gene (reference sequence). Here the CDR3 DNA reads TGTGCCAGCAGCTTCGGACTAGCGGGAGTGATATATGAGCAGTTCTTC. Residues: CASSFGLAGVIYEQFF.

Worth noting for this clonotype: The junction does not match germline at one end; this may be a read error. The V call is TRBV27, the J call TRBJ2-1; TRBD1 agrees at 10 bases. The CDR3 covers 15 residues. The germline gives CDR1 MNHEY, CDR2 SMNVEV (reference sequence). The CDR3, as DNA: TGCGCCAGCATCCCCGGGACAGGGGCCAACAATGAGCAGTTCTTC. This translates into CASIPGTGANNEQFF.